What follows are 8 T cell receptor beta chains derived from one specimen sequenced in a study of OX40 agonist ivuxolimab in advanced cancers. Assay used: immunoSEQ multiplex PCR; TCRdb lists only in-frame clones, some missing. The table shows roughly 37,000 clones, with 60% to 80% occurring only once. The specimen comprised CD4+ or CD8+ T cells sorted from blood, sampled in a trial of the OX40 agonist ivuxolimab. The source of these receptors is an adult with an advanced solid tumor such as melanoma, head and neck, liver or kidney cancer.

V usage is TRBV6-1 and J usage is TRBJ2-3; TRBD2 agrees at 10 bases. After removal of 4 bases from V and 1 base from J, the junction contained 5 bases not matched to a gene. The CDR3 extends over 16 amino acids. Germline-derived CDR1 and CDR2 are MNHNS and SASEGT. DNA of the CDR3: TGTGCCAGCAGTGTCCGGACTAGCGGTCGCACAGATACGCAGTATTTT. Amino acid sequence: CASSVRTSGRTDTQYF.

The chain is built from TRBV6-6 and TRBJ1-3, with D unresolved. In germline, CDR1 is MNHNY, CDR2 SVGAGI (reference sequence). Trimming took 6 bases from V and 0 from J, leaving 9 bases between them. The CDR3 contains 14 residues. CDR3 sequence reads: CASRTSNSGNTIYF. The DNA for the CDR3 is TGTGCCAGCAGAACATCGAACTCTGGAAACACCATATATTTT.

The V and J genes are TRBV18 and TRBJ1-3; a possible D gene is TRBD1 (5 bases). Germline V CDR1 and CDR2: KGHSH, LQKENI. The V gene lost 0 bases and the J gene lost 0 bases, with 9 bases spanning the gap. The length of the CDR3 is 16 residues. CDR3 DNA: TGTGCCAGCTCACCACCAAGCACAGGCTCTGGAAACACCATATATTTT. Translation: CASSPPSTGSGNTIYF.

This sequence joins TRBV5-1 and TRBJ1-1; TRBD1 matches at 7 bases. The J segment lost 8 bases and the V segment lost 0 bases, leaving 4 bases of the junction unmatched. Germline CDR1 reads SGHRS; CDR2 reads YFSETQ. This CDR3 region has 13 residues. In nucleotides, the CDR3 is TGCGCCAGCAGCTTGGGGGGGACAGTAGAAGCTTTCTTT. It yields the protein CASSLGGTVEAFF. Complete variable domain (other parts from reference TRBV5-1 and TRBJ1-1): KAGVTQTPRYLIKTRGQQVTLSCSPISGHRSVSWYQQTPGQGLQFLFEYFSETQRNKGNFPGRFSGRQFSNSRSEMNVSTLELGDSALYLCASSLGGTVEAFFGQGTRLTVV.

The chain employs TRBV10-2 and TRBJ2-3; either TRBD1 or TRBD2 may fit D (5 bases each). The CDR3 has 14 amino acids. Germline loops: CDR1 WSHSY, CDR2 SAAADI. Trimming left V 6 bases short and J 4 bases short, with 14 bases between. CDR3 DNA: TGCGCCAGCAGGATAATAATGGGGGCAGATACGCAGTATTTT. Encoded protein: CASRIIMGADTQYF.

This clone was counted between two and nine times. The genes are TRBV6-5 and TRBJ2-7; 7 bases are shared with TRBD1. This CDR3 is built from 15 residues. V lost 6 bases and J lost 3; bases outside the gene matches: 11. The germline gives CDR1 MNHEY, CDR2 SVGAGI. The CDR3 coding sequence is TGTGCCAGCAGGCCTACAGGGGAAAGGAACTACGAGCAGTACTTC. This codes for CASRPTGERNYEQYF.

The chain links TRBV10-3 to TRBJ2-7, with TRBD1 matching 8 bases. This CDR3 has 13 residues. V trimming: 4 bases; J trimming: 5 bases; junction bases outside the gene matches: 4. Germline loops: CDR1 ENHRY, CDR2 SYGVKD. Here the CDR3 DNA reads TGTGCCATCAGTGTAGTACAGGGGGACGAGCAGTACTTC. Translating gives CAISVVQGDEQYF.

A few counts support this clone. The chain links TRBV11-2 to TRBJ2-1; D may correspond to TRBD1 or TRBD2 (5 bases each). The CDR3 runs 12 residues. In germline, CDR1 is SGHAT, CDR2 FQNNGV. V shed 6 bases and J shed 8 bases, with 11 bases lying between them. The CDR3 DNA is TGTGCCAGCAGTCCCGGGGCGGATGAGCAGTTCTTC. Its protein is CASSPGADEQFF.